Below are 21 T cell receptor beta chains sequenced from a single sample in a study of blood T cell repertoires in COVID-19. TCRdb's copy holds only in-frame clones and misses some; the assay was immunoSEQ multiplex PCR. The table lists roughly 63,000 clones, 60% to 75% of them singletons. Sequenced material: peripheral blood. Receptor source: a woman of 80 years or more with acute or convalescent COVID-19.

The V call is TRBV29-1, the J call TRBJ1-5; D is unclear. The CDR3 has 11 amino acids. Trimming shortened V by 7 bases and J by 3 bases, and 7 bases separated the two germline ends. Germline assignment: CDR1 SQVTM and CDR2 ANQGSEA. DNA of the CDR3: TGCAGCGCCGGGAACAATCAGCCCCAGCATTTT. This sequence encodes CSAGNNQPQHF.

This chain links TRBV6-5 with TRBJ2-5, with a weak D call TRBD2 (6 bases). The CDR3 length is 15 residues. Trimming left V 6 bases short and J 5 bases short, with 19 bases between. CDR1 is MNHEY and CDR2 is SVGAGI in the germline V gene. The CDR3 DNA follows: TGTGCCAGCAGCCGCCCAAGCGGTGGGGGGGAGACCCAGTACTTC. Its translation is CASSRPSGGGETQYF.

This chain connects TRBV5-6 to TRBJ2-7, with TRBD1 matching 9 bases. Germline V CDR1 and CDR2: SGHDT, YYEEEE. This CDR3 is built from 15 residues. The V and J ends lost 4 bases and 1 base, in that order; junction bases with no gene match: 6. Written as DNA, the CDR3 is TGTGCCAGCAGCGGCGGGACAGGGCAATCCTACGAGCAGTACTTC. Amino acids: CASSGGTGQSYEQYF. The whole variable domain, remainder taken from reference TRBV5-6 and TRBJ2-7, is DAGVTQSPTHLIKTRGQQVTLRCSPKSGHDTVSWYQQALGQGPQFIFQYYEEEERQRGNFPDRFSGHQFPNYSSELNVNALLLGDSALYLCASSGGTGQSYEQYFGPGTRLTVT.

The chain couples TRBV27 to TRBJ2-7; 12 bases map to TRBD1. With V trimmed by 5 bases and J by 6 bases, 8 bases remained unmatched. Germline values: CDR1 MNHEY, CDR2 SMNVEV (reference sequence). The CDR3 contains 15 residues. The CDR3: CASSGLRDRGPEQYF. In DNA form, the CDR3 reads TGTGCCAGCAGTGGTTTGCGGGACAGGGGGCCCGAGCAGTACTTC.

The rearrangement uses TRBV2 and TRBJ2-7; D is unclear. V shed 2 bases and J shed 6 bases, with 11 bases lying between them. The CDR3 is 13 residues long. Germline CDR1 SNHLY, CDR2 FYNNEI. The CDR3 loop is CASSEPFRTEQYF. The CDR3 region has the DNA TGTGCCAGCAGTGAACCTTTCAGAACCGAGCAGTACTTC.

The gene calls are TRBV14 and TRBJ1-1; 11 bases line up with TRBD1. The junction had 7 bases not matched to a gene; V was cut back by 4 bases and J by 3 bases. The CDR3 loop spans 16 amino acids. The V gene's germline CDR1 is SGHDN and CDR2 FVKESK. CDR3 sequence (DNA): TGTGCCAGCAGCCTTCGGACAGGGGGCTCAGACACTGAAGCTTTCTTT. Encoded protein: CASSLRTGGSDTEAFF.

The V call is TRBV6-5, the J call TRBJ1-4; no reliable D call. This CDR3 is 13 amino acids long. Germline values: CDR1 MNHEY, CDR2 SVGAGI. V lost 0 bases and J 7 bases, leaving 6 bases between the germline ends. CDR3 in amino acids: CASSYSFGEKLFF. Written as DNA, the CDR3 is TGTGCCAGCAGTTACTCGTTCGGTGAAAAACTGTTTTTT.

The gene calls are TRBV19 and TRBJ2-7; 13 bases agree with TRBD2. This CDR3 has 17 residues. V was pared by 4 bases and J by 0 bases, with 6 bases of the junction left unmatched. Germline CDR1 reads LNHDA; CDR2 reads SQIVND (reference sequence). The CDR3: CASSSGLAGALSYEQYF. DNA of the CDR3: TGTGCCAGTAGTAGCGGACTAGCGGGGGCCCTCTCCTACGAGCAGTACTTC.

The rearrangement links TRBV11-3 to TRBJ2-1, with 8 positions matching TRBD1. CDR1 and CDR2 (germline): SGHNT, YENEEA. The junction had 12 bases not matched to a gene; V was cut back by 5 bases and J by 9 bases. CDR3 length equals 15 residues. The CDR3 is CASSVRQGRLAEQFF. Here the CDR3 DNA reads TGTGCCAGCAGCGTAAGACAGGGGAGGTTGGCTGAGCAGTTCTTC.

This clone came up once. The genes are TRBV6-5 and TRBJ1-3; D uncertain. The V and J ends lost 4 bases and 0 bases respectively, with 13 bases between them. CDR3 length: 16 residues. Germline V gene sequence: CDR1 MNHEY, CDR2 SVGAGI. The CDR3 sequence is CASSSRPGNSGNTIYF. In nucleotides, the CDR3 is TGTGCCAGCAGTTCAAGGCCCGGGAACTCTGGAAACACCATATATTTT.

This clone was detected a few times. The rearrangement joins TRBV18 to TRBJ1-4; no firm D call. Looked up from germline, CDR1 is KGHSH and CDR2 is LQKENI. V was trimmed by 6 bases and J by 5 bases, leaving 10 bases between them. The CDR3 extends over 13 amino acids. The chain's CDR3 is CASSPRGNEKLFF. The CDR3 nucleotides are TGTGCCAGCTCCCCTCGCGGGAATGAAAAACTGTTTTTT.

V is TRBV3-1 (or the pseudogene TRBV3-2) and J is TRBJ2-7; 7 bases map to TRBD1. The CDR3 contains 14 residues. The trim removed 4 bases at V and 7 bases at J, leaving 10 bases unmatched. Germline V gene lookup returns CDR1 LGHDT and CDR2 YNNKEL (reference sequence). CDR3 sequence: CASSPLDRTLEQYF. The CDR3 DNA follows: TGTGCCAGCAGCCCTCTGGACAGGACTCTAGAGCAGTACTTC.

The V gene is TRBV28, the J gene TRBJ1-5; 12 bases line up with TRBD1. J was trimmed by 3 bases and V by 5 bases; bases with no gene match: 8. Germline V gene sequence: CDR1 MDHEN, CDR2 SYDVKM. The CDR3 has 17 amino acids. This CDR3 reads CASSRARDRGPNQPQHF. The DNA for the CDR3 is TGTGCCAGCAGTAGAGCCCGGGACAGGGGGCCCAATCAGCCCCAGCATTTT.

This sequence joins TRBV29-1 and TRBJ2-7; no clear D gene. V was shortened by 3 bases and J by 6 bases, with 12 bases between the two germline ends. Looked up from germline, CDR1 is SQVTM and CDR2 is ANQGSEA. The CDR3 contains 12 residues. The CDR3 here is CSVEAPGREQYF. For the CDR3, the DNA is TGCAGCGTTGAGGCCCCAGGCCGCGAGCAGTACTTC.

The chain has TRBV7-2 and TRBJ2-7; weak D call: TRBD2 (5 bases). The CDR3 contains 15 residues. V lost 5 bases and J lost 3, with 17 bases in between. In germline, CDR1 is SGHTA, CDR2 FQGNSA. CDR3 amino acids: CASSPQSGGLYEQYF. DNA for the CDR3: TGTGCCAGCAGCCCCCAATCCGGCGGGCTCTACGAGCAGTACTTC.

This clone has a count of ten or more. V and J are TRBV29-1 and TRBJ1-4; possibly TRBD1 for D (6 bases). The CDR3 is 13 residues long. Trimming pared 3 bases from V and 4 bases from J, leaving 9 bases between. The germline gives CDR1 SQVTM, CDR2 ANQGSEA. The DNA for the CDR3 is TGCAGCGTTGATGGGGGCAGTAATGAAAAACTGTTTTTT. Protein product: CSVDGGSNEKLFF.

The V call is TRBV5-6, the J call TRBJ2-7, with TRBD2 as a possible D gene (5 bases). The germline gives CDR1 SGHDT, CDR2 YYEEEE. V gave up 0 bases and J gave up 0 bases, with 10 bases separating them. This CDR3 is 15 amino acids long. As DNA, the CDR3 is TGTGCCAGCAGCTTGGGACCGGGGAGCTCCTACGAGCAGTACTTC. Its protein product is CASSLGPGSSYEQYF.

The V and J genes are TRBV7-2 and TRBJ2-2; D is perhaps TRBD1 (6 bases). The CDR3 length is 13 residues. CDR1 is SGHTA, CDR2 FQGNSA, per germline. V lost 1 base to trimming and J lost 6 bases, with 6 bases between them. The CDR3 DNA reads as TGTGCCAGCAGCTTAGACAGGGCCGGGGAGCTGTTTTTT. Translation gives CASSLDRAGELFF.

J is TRBJ1-5 and V is TRBV11-2; D unclear. Trimming pared 6 bases from V and 7 bases from J, leaving 13 bases between. CDR3 length: 13 amino acids. CDR1 and CDR2 (germline): SGHAT, FQNNGV. For the CDR3, the DNA is TGTGCCAGCAGTCAGACAAGAGGGCAGCCCCAGCATTTT. Its translation is CASSQTRGQPQHF.

This chain uses TRBV29-1 with TRBJ2-5; 9 nucleotides align to TRBD2. CDR3 length: 14 amino acids. V was pared by 3 bases and J by 5 bases, with 7 bases of the junction left unmatched. Germline CDR1 SQVTM, CDR2 ANQGSEA. The CDR3 sequence: CSVDTLAGTETQYF. As DNA, the CDR3 is TGCAGCGTTGATACACTAGCGGGTACTGAGACCCAGTACTTC. The full variable domain, completed using reference TRBV29-1 and TRBJ2-5, is SAVISQKPSRDICQRGTSLTIQCQVDSQVTMMFWYRQQPGQSLTLIATANQGSEATYESGFVIDKFPISRPNLTFSTLTVSNMSPEDSSIYLCSVDTLAGTETQYFGPGTRLLVL.

The chain links TRBV18 to TRBJ1-2, with 9 bases aligning to TRBD1. Trimming cost V 1 base and J 4 bases; bases outside gene matches: 4. Germline CDR1 reads KGHSH; CDR2 reads LQKENI. The CDR3 totals 15 residues. DNA for the CDR3: TGTGCCAGCTCACCACGGCGGGACAGGGTCTATGGCTACACCTTC. Protein sequence: CASSPRRDRVYGYTF.